This TCR beta chain stems from a study of blood T cell repertoires in COVID-19. V gave up 8 bases and J gave up 2 bases, with 3 bases separating them. Germline CDR1 reads SNHLY; CDR2 reads FYNNEI. The CDR3 covers 10 residues. Generated by immunoSEQ multiplex PCR, the TCRdb table keeps only in-frame clones and is missing some. In the table there are approximately 350,000 clones, around 83% of which are singletons. Sequencing was carried out using peripheral blood. V and J are TRBV2 and TRBJ1-2, with D uncertain. The TCR comes from a man younger than 45 with active or convalescent COVID-19. CDR3 nucleotides: TGTGCCAGCGCGAACTATGGCTACACCTTC. Amino acid sequence: CASANYGYTF.